This TCR beta chain is drawn from a study of blood T cell repertoires in COVID-19. Data came from immunoSEQ multiplex PCR; TCRdb stores just in-frame clones and leaves some out. This sample has about 320,000 clones, with around nine tenths found just once. This CDR3 region has 15 residues. V lost 1 base and J lost 5; bases outside the gene matches: 6. Looked up from germline, CDR1 is LNHDA and CDR2 is SQIVND (reference sequence). This chain joins TRBV19 and TRBJ2-3; 7 nucleotides match TRBD1. This sequence originates from a woman aged 25 to 39 who had recovered from COVID-19. Sequencing was carried out using PBMCs or T cells enriched from blood (not recorded which). The CDR3, as DNA: TGTGCCAGTAGTATAGGCGGCAGGGGGAAAGATACGCAGTATTTT. This codes for CASSIGGRGKDTQYF.